These T cell receptor beta chains were read from a single sample in a study of chemoradiotherapy in HPV16-positive cancers. Method: immunoSEQ multiplex PCR; TCRdb's copy keeps in-frame clones and lacks some. The sample carries tens of thousands of clones, around 84% recorded once. Sequenced material: blood, taken from a patient who underwent chemoradiotherapy. Receptor source: a human donor with HPV-associated anogenital cancer. Each CDR3 is given with its conserved first and last residue. The order of the fields is J gene, D gene, clone size, V gene, CDR3 DNA, CDR3 protein. A D gene is named only where the DNA matches it firmly. The size field is filled for only some rows; it gives once, few, many or a size class.

>TRBJ1-6|.|.|TRBV27
TGTGCCAGCAGTTTATCCACTTTCTTGCGGAATTCACCCCTCCACTTT
CASSLSTFLRNSPLHF
>TRBJ2-5|.|.|TRBV18
TGTGCCAGCTCACCTTTCGGAGGGGAGACCCAGTACTTC
CASSPFGGETQYF
>TRBJ1-1|.|.|TRBV5-4
TGTGCCAGCAGTTATGACAGCCTTGAAGCTTTCTTT
CASSYDSLEAFF
>TRBJ2-7|TRBD1|.|TRBV27
TGTGCCAGCAGTGGAGGAACGGGACAGGGAGCCTACGAGCAGTACTTC
CASSGGTGQGAYEQYF
>TRBJ1-3|.|.|TRBV7-8
TGTGCCAGCAGCTTCGCCAACTCTGGAAACACCATATATTTT
CASSFANSGNTIYF
>TRBJ1-4|.|.|TRBV7-9
TGTGCCAGCAGCCCCGGAGTCGCCCTGTTTTTT
CASSPGVALFF
>TRBJ1-1|.|.|TRBV7-9
TGTGCCAGCAGCCAGACCAACACTGAAGCTTTCTTT
CASSQTNTEAFF
>TRBJ2-1|TRBD2|.|TRBV2
TGTGCCAGCAGTGAAGCATCTAGCGGGGGGTACAATGAGCAGTTCTTC
CASSEASSGGYNEQFF
>TRBJ1-2|.|.|TRBV6-1
TGTGCCAGCGCTAAAGGCCGGGACACCTCCTATGGCTACACCTTC
CASAKGRDTSYGYTF
>TRBJ2-1|.|.|TRBV14
TGTGCCAGCAGCCAAGATATGGGGTGGAGCTCCTACAATGAGCAGTTCTTC
CASSQDMGWSSYNEQFF
>TRBJ1-2|.|.|TRBV30
TGTGCCTGGACGTTGGGGGCGCGGAATGGCTACACCTTC
CAWTLGARNGYTF
>TRBJ2-3|TRBD2|few|TRBV5-6
TGTGCCAGCAGTGACCATTATAGCGGGGGATACACAGATACGCAGTATTTT
CASSDHYSGGYTDTQYF
>TRBJ2-5|TRBD2|few|TRBV5-1
TGCGCCAGCAGCTTGGCACTAGCGGGGCGAGAGACCCAGTACTTC
CASSLALAGRETQYF
>TRBJ2-1|TRBD2|.|TRBV7-2
TGTGCCAGCGGGGATCGGGGGGGCCTTTACAGTGAGCAGTTCTTC
CASGDRGGLYSEQFF
>TRBJ2-7|.|.|TRBV19
TGTGCCAGTAGAGGGGGCTCCTACGAGCAGTACTTC
CASRGGSYEQYF
>TRBJ1-2|.|few|TRBV19
TGTGCCAGTAGTATAAATGGTCTTGCGGACTATGGCTACACCTTC
CASSINGLADYGYTF
>TRBJ1-2|.|.|TRBV6-6
TGTGCCAGCAGTTACGGGGGGAGCAACTATGGCTACACCTTC
CASSYGGSNYGYTF
>TRBJ2-2|.|.|TRBV5-4
TGTGCCAGCAGCCGGGGAGGCTCGGGCACCGGGGAGCTGTTTTTT
CASSRGGSGTGELFF
>TRBJ2-3|.|.|TRBV2
TGTGCCAGCAGGCCCCCCACTACAGATACGCAGTATTTT
CASRPPTTDTQYF
>TRBJ1-5|.|.|TRBV30
TGTGCCTGGAGTGTTTTAGGTCCGGGTCAGCCCCAGCATTTT
CAWSVLGPGQPQHF
>TRBJ2-7|.|once|TRBV12-5
TGTGCTAGTGGTTTTTCGGGGGCCTACGAGCAGTACTTC
CASGFSGAYEQYF
>TRBJ2-6|.|.|TRBV30
TGTGCCTGGGGGTACGGGGCCAACGTCCTGACTTTC
CAWGYGANVLTF
>TRBJ1-5|.|.|TRBV14
TGTGCCAGCAGCGGTTCGGCCAATCAGCCCCAGCATTTT
CASSGSANQPQHF
>TRBJ1-5|.|.|TRBV5-5
TGTGCCAGCAGCTTGGCGGGGGGTGGCAATCAGCCCCAGCATTTT
CASSLAGGGNQPQHF
>TRBJ2-7|TRBD1|once|TRBV30
TGTGCCGGGGGACAGGGTCTGCACGAGCAGTACTTC
CAGGQGLHEQYF
>TRBJ1-1|TRBD1|.|TRBV12-5
TGTGCTAGTGGTTTGGTGGGACAGGTATTTGAAGCTTTCTTT
CASGLVGQVFEAFF
>TRBJ2-7|.|few|TRBV19
TGTGCCAGTAGTTCTGGTTCCTACGAGCAGTACTTC
CASSSGSYEQYF
>TRBJ2-5|.|.|TRBV5-1
TGCGCCAGCAGCTTGGACAGGGTCGGGGAGACCCAGTACTTC
CASSLDRVGETQYF
>TRBJ2-7|.|.|TRBV30
TGTGCCTGGAGCGGCGGGGTTCGCGACGAGCAGTACTTC
CAWSGGVRDEQYF
>TRBJ1-1|.|.|TRBV7-6
TGTGCCAGCAGCTTCAGGGTCGACACTGAAGCTTTCTTT
CASSFRVDTEAFF